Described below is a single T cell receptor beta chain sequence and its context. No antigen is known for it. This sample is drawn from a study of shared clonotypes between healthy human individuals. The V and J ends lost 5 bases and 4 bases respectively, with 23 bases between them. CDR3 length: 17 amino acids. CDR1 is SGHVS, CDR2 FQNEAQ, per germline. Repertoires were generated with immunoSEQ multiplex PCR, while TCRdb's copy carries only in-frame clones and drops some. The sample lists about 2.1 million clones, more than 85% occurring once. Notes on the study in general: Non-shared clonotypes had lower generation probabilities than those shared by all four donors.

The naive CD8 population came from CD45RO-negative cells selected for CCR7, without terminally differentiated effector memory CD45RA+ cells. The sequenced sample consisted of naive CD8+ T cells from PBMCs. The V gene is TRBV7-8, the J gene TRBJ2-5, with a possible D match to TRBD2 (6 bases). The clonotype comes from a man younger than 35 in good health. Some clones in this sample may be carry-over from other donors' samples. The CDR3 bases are TGTGCCAGCAGCCGAACACGGACTGCCGGGAGTCTAGAGACCCAGTACTTC. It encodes CASSRTRTAGSLETQYF.